This note documents a single T cell receptor beta chain sequence. V shed 0 bases and J shed 2 bases, with 25 bases lying between them. CDR1 is LGHNA, CDR2 YNFKEQ, per germline. This CDR3 comprises 20 residues. This sample was included in a study of OX40 agonist ivuxolimab in advanced cancers. Data came from immunoSEQ multiplex PCR; TCRdb stores just in-frame clones and leaves some out. The profile covers 71,000 or so clones, with roughly 90% appearing a single time and around 2.2% taken by the ten largest. The rearrangement joins TRBV4-2 to TRBJ2-5; a possible D gene is TRBD1 (6 bases). This specimen consisted of CD4+ or CD8+ T cells sorted from blood, obtained in a trial of the OX40 agonist ivuxolimab. This TCR was sampled from an adult with an advanced solid tumor such as melanoma, head and neck, liver or kidney cancer. The CDR3 coding sequence is TGTGCCAGCAGCCAAGACAACTGGGGCACCGAGACAGGCATTCAAGAGACCCAGTACTTC. This encodes CASSQDNWGTETGIQETQYF.